The T cell receptor beta chain described here comes from a study of shared clonotypes between healthy human individuals. Points from the study as a whole: Around 5.4% of naive CD4 clonotypes were common to several donors. Represented genetic and exposure-history diversity was restricted by having few donors.

Profiled with immunoSEQ multiplex PCR; TCRdb holds only in-frame clones, not every one. The sample has approximately 640,000 clones, 90% seen once; the top ten hold 34%. Participating donors were healthy, HIV-negative adults free of recent acute infections or vaccinations. CD8 memory fractions consisted of CD45RO+ and CCR7-negative CD45RA+ TemRA cells together. Germline V gene data show CDR1 as SGHVS and CDR2 as FNYEAQ. The CDR3 length is 16 residues. The V end was cut by 3 bases, the J end by 5 bases, with 19 bases between. Worth noting for this clone: Its antigen is currently unknown.

The chain employs TRBV7-6 and TRBJ2-5, with TRBD2 as a possible D gene (5 bases). Material for sequencing was memory CD8+ T cells from PBMCs. Noted subset: CD45RO+ cells pooled with CCR7-negative TemRA cells. The clonotype was recovered from a man aged 18-30 years in good health. Some clones in this sample may be carry-over from other donors' samples. This CDR3 reads CASSFLATPIPETQYF. Written as DNA, the CDR3 is TGTGCCAGCAGCTTCTTAGCGACCCCCATCCCTGAGACCCAGTACTTC.